This TCR beta chain was found in a study of blood T cell repertoires in COVID-19. Across the whole study: The United States, Italy and Spain provided the acute and convalescent COVID-19 samples. The cDNA or gDNA used as material had been derived from T cells, B-cell-depleted T cells, or PBMCs.

Original processing notes: The authors estimated nucleated cell counts from reference gene primer amplification. Produced via immunoSEQ multiplex PCR; TCRdb's table is partial and in-frame only. The V and J calls and the clone size are those of that table, but D and trimming were determined from the DNA. Here the sample spans about 190,000 clones, almost 85% being singletons. Germline V gene sequence: CDR1 SGDLS, CDR2 YYNGEE. V shed 4 bases and J 6 bases; nucleotides not matched to a gene: 3. The CDR3 totals 13 residues. The genes are TRBV9 and TRBJ2-2; 7 nucleotides agree with TRBD2. The sequenced material came from peripheral blood. The clonotype was recovered from a woman between 65 and 79 years old with active or convalescent COVID-19. The CDR3 loop reads CASSSRGAGELFF. The CDR3 coding sequence is TGTGCCAGCAGCTCCCGGGGGGCCGGGGAGCTGTTTTTT.